This T cell receptor beta chain is drawn from a study of T cell responses to AZD1222 COVID-19 vaccine (dated by TCRdb to about 2021). With regard to the full study: Because spike-specific TCR depth and breadth did not differ between the two schedules, AZD1222 recipients who got a second dose at roughly 4 weeks were pooled with those who got a second dose at roughly 12 weeks. Enrollment into the trials was organized by age into subgroups of 18-55, 56-69 and 70-plus years, and those subgroups contained roughly 150, 30 and 60 TCR-sequenced participants, respectively. A total of around 240 trial participants underwent TCR sequencing, of whom around 210 had received two doses of AZD1222 and roughly 26 had received two doses of the MenACWY control vaccine. Paper-wide results and their limitations: Conclusions about previously exposed vaccinees were limited because only a handful of AZD1222 recipients were SARS-CoV-2 seropositive at baseline. CD4 TCRs associated with the vaccine covered the entire spike protein, and the dominant responses were in regions 160-218 and 743-854. Reportedly, almost half of the unique spike-specific TCRs recognized epitopes lying outside the regions that are mutated in the B.1.351 and B.1.1.7 variants. In the small 56-69-year group, the increase in depth fell short of significance, most likely because of low power. After two AZD1222 doses, spike-specific TCR breadth and depth were significantly higher than at day 0 and than in MenACWY recipients. Participants were mostly white British, with more females than males. The authors suggested clonal diversity may have been underestimated. Because no samples from the day 14 peak response were available, repertoires could be characterized only after the peak T cell response.

Remarks on this clone: It has no known antigen specificity. No much larger clonotype is one base removed from it; base qualities were not supplied.

The CDR3 covers 13 residues, taking in both the cysteine and the phenylalanine. Only the CDR3 region is kept as DNA, spanning 39 bases read in frame from base 1. At the junction V is shortened by 4 bases and J by 4 bases; bases outside the gene matches: 3. CDR1 and CDR2, per the germline V gene, are SNHLY and FYNNEI. What this sample's time point label stands for: baseline before first vaccination. Vaccinee samples came from UK trials COV001 and COV002, including a single-blind randomized controlled phase 2/3 trial of AZD1222 (ChAdOx1 nCoV-19) in healthy adults. Trial participant PBMC samples were collected at day 0 and day 28 after the second dose for TCRbeta chain sequencing. The CDR3 regions of human TCRbeta chains were subjected to immunosequencing. On the study's bioinformatics: TCRs in the repertoires were matched against a reference library of SARS-CoV-2-specific TCRs that had been generated with the MIRA antigen-specificity platform. Breadth was defined as the fraction of unique TCRs that were SARS-CoV-2-associated. Depth was defined as the fraction of total T cells that were SARS-CoV-2-associated. Each spike-specific TCR was assigned to its reactive spike region and to a CD4 or CD8 class using the MIRA data. Log10-transformed breadth and depth values were compared by one-way ANOVA with Sidak's multiple comparisons tests. Imported from immuneACCESS, the table was reduced by TCRdb to in-frame sequences with V and J called. These copies leave out some clones; in studies compared against another copy, an unresolved V gene accounts for under half, and the cause of the remainder is not known. The V and J calls and clone size come from that table; D and trimming were worked out from the DNA. The sample table holds more than 85,000 clones, of which 80% to 90% were seen once. The ten largest make up roughly 15% of the sample.

The specimen was peripheral blood, collected on day 0 of AZD1222 vaccination. The receptor comes from an adult in good health. The chain employs TRBV2 and TRBJ2-7; 8 junctional bases match TRBD1. The DNA reads as follows: TGTGCCAGCAGTGGACAGGGGTTGTACGAGCAGTACTTC. Protein translation: CASSGQGLYEQYF.